A selection of T cell receptor beta chains follows, all from one sample in a study of shared clonotypes between healthy human individuals. Sequencing used immunoSEQ multiplex PCR; TCRdb keeps in-frame clones, though not all of them. This sample yields 1.4 million to 1.5 million clones, of which roughly 96% are seen a single time; roughly 1.2% belongs to the top ten. The sequenced material came from naive CD4+ T cells sorted from blood. Receptor source: a man aged 30 to 45 in good health. CDR3s include the opening cysteine and the closing phenylalanine or tryptophan. D genes are given only for firm matches. Clone size, where shown, is once, few, many, or a class for clones that have expanded.

CDR3 protein: CASSPIPIAGSLSGEQYF
CDR3 DNA: TGTGCCAGCTCACCAATCCCCATTGCGGGAAGTCTCTCCGGCGAGCAGTACTTC
clone size: -
D gene: -
J gene: TRBJ2-7
V gene: TRBV18

CDR3 protein: CASSPSGPPYGYTF
CDR3 DNA: TGTGCCAGCAGTCCCTCGGGCCCCCCCTATGGCTACACCTTC
clone size: -
D gene: -
J gene: TRBJ1-2
V gene: TRBV28

CDR3 protein: CASSQEARGADTQYF
CDR3 DNA: TGCGCCAGCAGCCAAGAAGCTCGTGGGGCAGATACGCAGTATTTT
clone size: -
D gene: -
J gene: TRBJ2-3
V gene: TRBV4-3

CDR3 protein: CASSLVSGLAGVSYNEQFF
CDR3 DNA: TGTGCCAGCAGCTTAGTCTCCGGACTAGCGGGAGTCTCCTACAATGAGCAGTTCTTC
clone size: once
D gene: TRBD2
J gene: TRBJ2-1
V gene: TRBV11-2

CDR3 protein: CSSKPAGDYEQYF
CDR3 DNA: TGCAGTAGCAAGCCGGCGGGGGACTACGAGCAGTACTTC
clone size: -
D gene: TRBD2
J gene: TRBJ2-7
V gene: TRBV29-1

CDR3 protein: CATREAGGPGGSYEQYF
CDR3 DNA: TGTGCCACGCGTGAGGCGGGAGGGCCGGGGGGCTCCTACGAGCAGTACTTC
clone size: -
D gene: TRBD2
J gene: TRBJ2-7
V gene: TRBV7-9

CDR3 protein: CASSPRSGTSGRTDTQYF
CDR3 DNA: TGTGCCAGCAGCCCTCGGTCCGGGACTAGCGGGAGAACAGATACGCAGTATTTT
clone size: once
D gene: TRBD2
J gene: TRBJ2-3
V gene: TRBV9

CDR3 protein: CASSQNREDEQYF
CDR3 DNA: TGTGCCAGCTCACAAAACAGGGAGGACGAGCAGTACTTC
clone size: -
D gene: -
J gene: TRBJ2-7
V gene: TRBV18

CDR3 protein: CASRYASKGGPYEQYF
CDR3 DNA: TGTGCCAGTAGATACGCTTCAAAGGGGGGTCCGTACGAGCAGTACTTC
clone size: -
D gene: -
J gene: TRBJ2-7
V gene: TRBV2

CDR3 protein: CASRPSGVGATEAFF
CDR3 DNA: TGTGCCAGCAGGCCAAGCGGGGTTGGGGCGACTGAAGCTTTCTTT
clone size: -
D gene: -
J gene: TRBJ1-1
V gene: TRBV28